Below are 2 T cell receptor beta chains sequenced from a single sample in a study of blood T cell repertoires in COVID-19. Produced via immunoSEQ multiplex PCR; TCRdb's table is partial and in-frame only. The profile shows about 210,000 clones, 81% of them singletons. Sample: PBMCs or T cells enriched from blood (not recorded which). The source of these receptors is a woman between 50 and 59 years old with acute COVID-19.

This chain uses TRBV7-2 with TRBJ2-5; possibly TRBD2 for D (7 bases). V was cut by 1 base and J by 2 bases, with 17 bases left in between. This CDR3 is 17 amino acids long. Germline loops: CDR1 SGHTA, CDR2 FQGNSA. In nucleotides, the CDR3 is TGTGCCAGCAGCTTAGGTTGGGGGGGGGCCTATCAAGAGACCCAGTACTTC. This codes for CASSLGWGGAYQETQYF.

The rearrangement uses TRBV19 and TRBJ2-7, with 8 nucleotides matching TRBD2. V trimming: 8 bases; J trimming: 2 bases; junction bases outside the gene matches: 8. CDR1 and CDR2 from the germline V gene are LNHDA and SQIVND (reference sequence). The CDR3 extends over 14 amino acids. The CDR3 nucleotides read TGTGCCAGTTCTCGGGCGGGAGGCGCCTACGAGCAGTACTTC. As protein: CASSRAGGAYEQYF.